The rows below give T cell receptor beta chains drawn from one sample of a study of blood T cell repertoires in COVID-19. Produced via immunoSEQ multiplex PCR; TCRdb's table is partial and in-frame only. The sample contains about 150,000 clones, around 91% of which appear only once. Sequencing used peripheral blood. The receptors originated from a woman between 55 and 75 years old with active COVID-19. CDR3s include the opening cysteine and the closing phenylalanine or tryptophan. Fields, in order: J gene, clone size, V gene, D gene, CDR3 protein, CDR3 DNA. A D gene is named only where the DNA matches it firmly. The size field is filled for only some rows; it gives once, few, many or a size class.

TRBJ1-6 - TRBV5-1 TRBD1 CASSSWGQGYNSPLHF TGCGCCAGCAGCTCTTGGGGACAGGGTTACAATTCACCCCTCCACTTT
TRBJ2-3 - TRBV18 - CASSPYTDTQYF TGTGCCAGCTCACCATACACAGATACGCAGTATTTT
TRBJ2-1 - TRBV28 TRBD1 CASSSGTGGLNEQFF TGTGCCAGCAGTTCCGGGACAGGGGGCCTGAATGAGCAGTTCTTC
TRBJ1-1 - TRBV28 TRBD1 CASSETGGMNTEAFF TGTGCCAGCAGTGAGACAGGGGGGATGAACACTGAAGCTTTCTTT
TRBJ1-5 - TRBV6-5 - CASSREGLGNQPQHF TGTGCCAGCAGTAGGGAGGGGTTAGGCAATCAGCCCCAGCATTTT
TRBJ2-7 - TRBV5-1 TRBD2 CASSLVASGTYEQYF TGCGCCAGCAGCTTGGTCGCTAGCGGGACCTACGAGCAGTACTTC
TRBJ1-2 - TRBV11-2 - CASSLGAGGGYTF TGTGCCAGCAGTCTTGGTGCAGGAGGGGGCTACACCTTC
TRBJ2-5 - TRBV6-2/TRBV6-3 - CASSWALKLFQETQYF TGTGCCAGCAGTTGGGCCCTTAAGTTATTTCAAGAGACCCAGTACTTC
TRBJ1-5 - TRBV19 TRBD1 CASTLNTGAQPQHF TGTGCCAGTACCTTGAACACAGGGGCTCAGCCCCAGCATTTT
TRBJ2-1 - TRBV11-2 - CASSRLMFDNEQFF TGTGCCAGCAGCCGACTAATGTTCGACAATGAGCAGTTCTTC
TRBJ2-3 once TRBV6-5 TRBD2 CASKPGLAGLRLYF TGTGCCAGCAAACCGGGACTAGCGGGCCTCCGACTGTATTTT
TRBJ2-1 - TRBV11-2 TRBD1 CASSRSGQGGMGEQFF TGTGCCAGCAGCCGATCAGGACAGGGGGGGATGGGTGAGCAGTTCTTC
TRBJ2-3 - TRBV5-1 TRBD2 CASSLALAGGTDTQYF TGCGCCAGCAGCTTGGCTCTCGCGGGAGGCACAGATACGCAGTATTTT
TRBJ2-7 - TRBV9 - CASSVGAQSSYEQYF TGTGCCAGCAGCGTAGGGGCCCAGAGCTCCTACGAGCAGTACTTC
TRBJ2-1 - TRBV28 - CASSLGGASYNEQFF TGTGCCAGCAGTCTGGGGGGGGCGTCCTACAATGAGCAGTTCTTC
TRBJ2-7 few TRBV30 TRBD1 CAWSRGTGGHEQYF TGTGCCTGGAGCCGCGGGACAGGGGGCCACGAGCAGTACTTC
TRBJ1-1 - TRBV7-3 TRBD1 CASSPGQGNRDGTEAFF TGTGCCAGCAGCCCGGGACAGGGAAATCGTGATGGCACTGAAGCTTTCTTT
TRBJ2-7 - TRBV4-1 TRBD2 CASSQAVVGSGSYEQYF TGCGCCAGCAGCCAAGCCGTCGTGGGTAGCGGGAGTTACGAGCAGTACTTC
TRBJ2-5 once TRBV6-2/TRBV6-3 TRBD2 CASSYGVLAGTQETQYF TGTGCCAGCAGTTATGGGGTATTAGCGGGGACACAAGAGACCCAGTACTTC
TRBJ2-5 - TRBV30 TRBD1 CAWRPGQGWQETQYF TGTGCCTGGAGACCGGGACAGGGATGGCAAGAGACCCAGTACTTC
TRBJ2-5 - TRBV15 TRBD2 CATSASGGETQYF TGTGCCACCAGCGCTAGCGGAGGGGAGACCCAGTACTTC
TRBJ2-3 once TRBV7-3 TRBD1 CASSRTGEPNTQYF TGTGCCAGCAGCCGGACAGGGGAACCTAATACGCAGTATTTT
TRBJ2-5 - TRBV27 TRBD1 CASSRTGTETQYF TGTGCCAGCAGTCGGACAGGGACAGAGACCCAGTACTTC
TRBJ2-1 - TRBV4-3 - CASSPLEGEEGYNEQFF TGCGCCAGCAGCCCCTTGGAGGGCGAGGAAGGATACAATGAGCAGTTCTTC
TRBJ2-7 - TRBV10-2 TRBD2 CASSETTGLAADF TGCGCCAGCAGTGAGACGACTGGACTAGCCGCGGACTTC
TRBJ2-5 - TRBV5-5 TRBD2 CASTTSGRAGETQYF TGTGCCAGCACAACTAGCGGGAGGGCCGGGGAGACCCAGTACTTC
TRBJ2-7 few TRBV5-4 TRBD2 CASSRGTSGGIYEQYF TGTGCCAGCAGCCGGGGGACTAGCGGGGGAATCTACGAGCAGTACTTC